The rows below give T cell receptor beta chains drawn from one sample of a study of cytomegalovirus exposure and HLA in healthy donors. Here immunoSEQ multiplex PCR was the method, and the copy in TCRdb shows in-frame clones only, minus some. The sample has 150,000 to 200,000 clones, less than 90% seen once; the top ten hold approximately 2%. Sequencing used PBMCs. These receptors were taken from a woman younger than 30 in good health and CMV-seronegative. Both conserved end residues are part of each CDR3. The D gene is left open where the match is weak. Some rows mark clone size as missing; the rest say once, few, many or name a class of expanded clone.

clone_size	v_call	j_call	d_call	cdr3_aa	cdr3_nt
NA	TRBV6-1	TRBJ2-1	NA	CATAAGASSYNEQFF	TGTGCCACCGCGGCCGGTGCGAGCTCCTACAATGAGCAGTTCTTC
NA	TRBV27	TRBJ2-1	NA	CASSLYREQFF	TGTGCCAGCAGTTTGTATCGGGAGCAGTTCTTC
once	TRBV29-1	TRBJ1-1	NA	CSVPGQSTEAFF	TGCAGCGTCCCCGGACAGAGTACGGAAGCTTTCTTT
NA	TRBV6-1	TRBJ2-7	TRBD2	CASLGTSGYEQYF	TGTGCCAGCCTAGGGACTAGCGGTTACGAGCAGTACTTC
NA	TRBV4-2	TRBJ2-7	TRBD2	CASSLGTSGSAEQYF	TGTGCCAGCAGCCTCGGGACTAGCGGGAGTGCCGAGCAGTACTTC
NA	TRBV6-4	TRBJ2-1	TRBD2	CASSDSSGNSNEQFF	TGTGCCAGCAGTGACTCTAGCGGGAACTCCAATGAGCAGTTCTTC
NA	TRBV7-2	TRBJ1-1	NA	CASSLAPQAPQAFF	TGTGCCAGCAGCTTAGCCCCTCAGGCCCCCCAAGCTTTCTTT
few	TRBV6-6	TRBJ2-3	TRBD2	CASAKSGGADTQYF	TGTGCCAGCGCCAAGAGCGGGGGGGCAGATACGCAGTATTTT
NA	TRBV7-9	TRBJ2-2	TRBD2	CASSLRAGVTGELFF	TGTGCCAGCAGCCTGCGGGCGGGAGTCACCGGGGAGCTGTTTTTT
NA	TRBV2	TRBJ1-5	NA	CASKWTLLNQPQHF	TGTGCCAGCAAGTGGACACTTTTAAATCAGCCCCAGCATTTT
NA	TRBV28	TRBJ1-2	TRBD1	CASMGSYRGNYGYTF	TGTGCCAGCATGGGGTCATACAGGGGTAACTATGGCTACACCTTC
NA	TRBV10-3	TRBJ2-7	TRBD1	CAISKGTGTYEQYF	TGTGCCATCAGTAAGGGGACAGGGACCTACGAGCAGTACTTC
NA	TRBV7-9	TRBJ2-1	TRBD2	CASRVAGGHRHNEQFF	TGTGCCAGCCGGGTAGCGGGAGGCCACAGACACAATGAGCAGTTCTTC
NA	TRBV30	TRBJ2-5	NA	CAWTSAGETQYF	TGTGCCTGGACTTCGGCAGGGGAGACCCAGTACTTC
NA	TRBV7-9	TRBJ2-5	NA	CASSLLSREGGRRRETQYF	TGTGCCAGCAGCTTACTTTCGCGGGAAGGTGGGAGGCGGCGGGAGACCCAGTACTTC
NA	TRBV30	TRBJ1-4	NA	CAWSYGNEKLFF	TGTGCCTGGAGTTATGGCAATGAAAAACTGTTTTTT
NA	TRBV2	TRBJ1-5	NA	CASSREAGQGQPQHF	TGTGCCAGCAGTAGAGAGGCGGGGCAAGGTCAGCCCCAGCATTTT
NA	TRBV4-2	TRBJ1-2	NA	CASSQEAGSDYGYTF	TGTGCCAGCAGCCAAGAAGCGGGCAGTGACTATGGCTACACCTTC
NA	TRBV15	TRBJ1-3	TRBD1	CATSTGTASSGNTIYF	TGTGCCACCAGCACCGGGACAGCTTCCTCTGGAAACACCATATATTTT
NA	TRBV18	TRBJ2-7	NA	CASSSPGLGSYEQYF	TGTGCCAGCTCATCCCCGGGTCTAGGGAGTTACGAGCAGTACTTC
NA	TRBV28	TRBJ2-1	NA	CASFPGVGYNEQFF	TGTGCCAGCTTTCCGGGAGTCGGATACAATGAGCAGTTCTTC
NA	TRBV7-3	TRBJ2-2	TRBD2	CASSRTSAGELFF	TGTGCCAGCAGCCGCACTAGCGCCGGGGAGCTGTTTTTT
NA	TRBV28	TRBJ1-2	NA	CASREDYGYTF	TGTGCCAGCAGGGAGGACTATGGCTACACCTTC
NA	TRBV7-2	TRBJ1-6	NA	CASSSASNSPLHF	TGTGCCAGCAGCTCCGCGTCAAATTCACCCCTCCACTTT
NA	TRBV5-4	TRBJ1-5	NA	CASSLDSGDQPQHF	TGTGCCAGCAGCTTGGATAGCGGAGATCAGCCCCAGCATTTT
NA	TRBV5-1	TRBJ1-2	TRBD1	CASSGQTNYGYTF	TGCGCCAGCTCGGGACAGACTAACTATGGCTACACCTTC
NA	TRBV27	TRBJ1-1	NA	CASSKGATNTEAFF	TGTGCCAGCAGTAAGGGAGCCACGAACACTGAAGCTTTCTTT
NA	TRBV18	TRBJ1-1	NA	CASSNMGSNTEAFF	TGTGCCAGCTCGAATATGGGGAGTAACACTGAAGCTTTCTTT
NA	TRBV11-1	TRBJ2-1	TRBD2	CASSFSGSSYSEQFF	TGTGCCAGCAGCTTTAGCGGGAGCTCCTACAGTGAGCAGTTCTTC
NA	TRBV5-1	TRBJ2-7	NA	CASSLTGREQYF	TGCGCCAGCAGCTTGACAGGACGGGAGCAGTACTTC